These 21 T cell receptor beta chains share one sample of origin, sequenced in a study of blood T cell repertoires in COVID-19 (dated by TCRdb to about 2020). Library method: the immunoSEQ multiplex PCR assay. In TCRdb, the immuneACCESS table is reduced to in-frame sequences with V and J assigned. These tables do not hold every clone; where another copy was compared, an unresolved V gene accounts for under half, and the others remain unexplained. A total of approximately 76,000 clones appear in this sample, approximately 86% of them only once. About 12% of the sample lies in the top ten. Specimen: peripheral blood. The receptors come from a woman aged 60 to 75 with acute or convalescent COVID-19.

The chain carries TRBV5-1 and TRBJ2-3, with TRBD2 matching 10 bases. CDR1 is SGHRS, CDR2 YFSETQ, per germline. The CDR3 is made up of 18 amino acids. Germline trimming cut 3 bases from V and 1 base from J; bases unmatched to any gene: 11. Here the CDR3 DNA reads TGCGCCAGCAGCTCTAGAGGAGGTAGCGGGGGGCGCACAGATACGCAGTATTTT. It is translated as CASSSRGGSGGRTDTQYF.

The rearrangement joins TRBV7-9 to TRBJ1-2, with D tentatively TRBD1 (5 bases). V was shortened by 1 base and J by 5 bases, with 8 bases between the two germline ends. CDR1 SEHNR and CDR2 FQNEAQ come from the germline V gene (reference sequence). The CDR3 contains 13 residues. The CDR3 nucleotides are TGTGCCAGCAGCTTAGGGACAATGTATGGCTACACCTTC. Protein: CASSLGTMYGYTF.

The chain recombines TRBV19 with TRBJ2-5, with TRBD1 identical over 9 bases. V shed 5 bases and J 5 bases; nucleotides not matched to a gene: 6. CDR3 length: 14 amino acids. Per the germline V gene, CDR1 is LNHDA and CDR2 is SQIVND (reference sequence). The CDR3 coding sequence is TGTGCCAGTAGTTGGACAGGGGCTAGGGAGACCCAGTACTTC. Amino acids: CASSWTGARETQYF.

The chain links TRBV5-1 to TRBJ2-3; 11 bases fit TRBD2. CDR3 size: 15 residues. J was trimmed by 2 bases and V by 5 bases; bases with no gene match: 4. From germline, CDR1 is SGHRS and CDR2 YFSETQ. The CDR3 DNA is TGCGCCAGCAGGGGACTAGCGGCGGACACAGATACGCAGTATTTT. Amino acid sequence: CASRGLAADTDTQYF.

The chain employs TRBV2 and TRBJ1-4, with D perhaps TRBD1 (6 bases). This CDR3 region has 16 residues. From germline, CDR1 is SNHLY and CDR2 FYNNEI. Trimming left V 0 bases short and J 4 bases short, with 12 bases between. This chain's CDR3 is CASSEAKTGINEKLFF. CDR3 DNA sequence: TGTGCCAGCAGTGAAGCGAAGACAGGAATTAATGAAAAACTGTTTTTT.

The chain has TRBV2 and TRBJ2-6; 14 bases line up with TRBD2. The germline CDR1 and CDR2 sequences are SNHLY and FYNNEI. The ends lost 6 bases at V and 10 bases at J; junction bases unmatched: 5. The CDR3 runs to 15 residues. The CDR3 nucleotides read TGTGCCAGCAGAGAACGGACTAGCGGGGGGAACGTCCTGACTTTC. Its translation is CASRERTSGGNVLTF.

The sample holds a few counts of this clone. The chain employs TRBV11-3 and TRBJ2-5; D call uncertain. The CDR3 sequence is 15 residues long. V lost 4 bases to trimming and J lost 2 bases, with 14 bases between them. CDR1 is SGHNT, CDR2 YENEEA, per germline. The CDR3 protein is CASSSGSTRQETQYF. The DNA for the CDR3 is TGTGCCAGCAGCTCAGGCTCCACCAGGCAAGAGACCCAGTACTTC.

The rearrangement links TRBV7-2 to TRBJ2-7; tentatively, D is TRBD2 (6 bases). The ends were cut back, 4 bases at V and 7 bases at J, with 20 bases in the middle. Germline V gene lookup returns CDR1 SGHTA and CDR2 FQGNSA. The CDR3 covers 15 residues. CDR3 in DNA: TGTGCCAGCAGCTCGCGTCGGGGGAATAAGGGAGAGCAGTACTTC. This encodes CASSSRRGNKGEQYF.

The rearrangement links TRBV29-1 to TRBJ1-1; no clear D gene. This CDR3 spans 16 amino acids. Germline V lookup: CDR1 SQVTM, CDR2 ANQGSEA. The V end lost 3 bases, the J end lost 0 bases, and 17 bases lay between the germline ends. CDR3 coding DNA: TGCAGCGTTGAGGGTCGAGGGAGTATCATGAACACTGAAGCTTTCTTT. Residues: CSVEGRGSIMNTEAFF. Full variable domain (outside the CDR3, taken from reference TRBV29-1 and TRBJ1-1): SAVISQKPSRDICQRGTSLTIQCQVDSQVTMMFWYRQQPGQSLTLIATANQGSEATYESGFVIDKFPISRPNLTFSTLTVSNMSPEDSSIYLCSVEGRGSIMNTEAFFGQGTRLTVV.

This clone was seen just once. The chain joins TRBV5-1 to TRBJ1-1; unclear D gene. Looked up from germline, CDR1 is SGHRS and CDR2 is YFSETQ. The V end was cut by 4 bases, the J end by 4 bases, with 26 bases between. CDR3 size: 18 residues. DNA of the CDR3: TGCGCCAGCAGCATCACCGGGCCGCTGCGCGGGTCGGGCACTGAAGCTTTCTTT. Amino acid sequence: CASSITGPLRGSGTEAFF.

The chain joins TRBV29-1 to TRBJ2-3, with D perhaps TRBD2 (5 bases). The germline V and J ends were trimmed by 7 bases and 0 bases, with 17 bases remaining between them. CDR3 length: 15 residues. Germline V gives CDR1 SQVTM, CDR2 ANQGSEA. The DNA of the CDR3 is TGCAGCGGAAGAGGAGGCTCCGCTAGCACAGATACGCAGTATTTT. Translation gives CSGRGGSASTDTQYF.

The V call is TRBV5-1, the J call TRBJ2-7, with 9 bases aligning to TRBD2. The CDR3 loop spans 16 amino acids. Germline lookup yields CDR1 SGHRS and CDR2 YFSETQ. Trimming removed 4 bases from V and 3 bases from J; junction bases left unmatched: 11. CDR3 in amino acids: CASSPRTSAIDYEQYF. The CDR3 bases are TGCGCCAGCAGCCCAAGGACTAGCGCGATTGACTACGAGCAGTACTTC.

This chain connects TRBV19 to TRBJ1-5; possible D gene TRBD1, 5 bases. The V gene lost 6 bases and the J gene lost 9 bases, with 15 bases spanning the gap. The germline V gene encodes CDR1 LNHDA and CDR2 SQIVND (reference sequence). This CDR3 has 13 residues. The CDR3 DNA reads as TGTGCCAGTAGCAACGGACCGGGGGGGCCCCAGCATTTT. Its translation is CASSNGPGGPQHF. Variable domain in full (rest from reference TRBV19 and TRBJ1-5): DGGITQSPKYLFRKEGQNVTLSCEQNLNHDAMYWYRQDPGQGLRLIYYSQIVNDFQKGDIAEGYSVSREKKESFPLTVTSAQKNPTAFYLCASSNGPGGPQHFGDGTRLSIL.

The V gene is TRBV5-8, the J gene TRBJ2-7; 11 positions match TRBD1. Per germline, CDR1 SGHTS and CDR2 YDEGEE. The CDR3 length is 14 residues. The junction had 3 bases not matched to a gene; V was cut back by 2 bases and J by 5 bases. CDR3 nucleotides: TGTGCCAGCAGCTTTAGGACAGGGGGCGACGAGCAGTACTTC. This sequence encodes CASSFRTGGDEQYF.

This chain links TRBV5-4 with TRBJ1-3; D possibly corresponds to TRBD1 (5 bases). This CDR3 spans 15 amino acids. Germline V gene lookup returns CDR1 SGHNT and CDR2 YYREEE (reference sequence). V lost 6 bases to trimming and J lost 0 bases, with 13 bases between them. CDR3 protein: CASTLDRNSGNTIYF. CDR3 nucleotides: TGTGCCAGCACCTTAGACAGAAACTCTGGAAACACCATATATTTT.

This clone was seen just once. This rearrangement joins TRBV2 to TRBJ2-3; 11 nucleotides align to TRBD2. Germline CDR1 reads SNHLY; CDR2 reads FYNNEI. This CDR3 has 16 amino acids. J lost 6 bases, V lost 3 bases, and 8 bases had no gene match. The CDR3 DNA reads TGTGCCAGCAGTGACGGGCTAGCGGGGGGTCACGATACGCAGTATTTT. It yields the protein CASSDGLAGGHDTQYF.

CDR3 bases: TGTGCCAGCACAGGAGGGCTAGCGACCACAGATACGCAGTATTTT. Protein: CASTGGLATTDTQYF. V and J are TRBV9 and TRBJ2-3; maybe TRBD2 (6 bases). Germline values: CDR1 SGDLS, CDR2 YYNGEE. The CDR3 has 15 amino acids. V was shortened by 6 bases and J by 2 bases, with 16 bases between the two germline ends. Based on the CDR3 plus reference TRBV9 and TRBJ2-3, the full variable domain is DSGVTQTPKHLITATGQRVTLRCSPRSGDLSVYWYQQSLDQGLQFLIQYYNGEERAKGNILERFSAQQFPDLHSELNLSSLELGDSALYFCASTGGLATTDTQYFGPGTRLTVL.

V and J are TRBV2 and TRBJ1-1, with D perhaps TRBD1 (5 bases). Looked up from germline, CDR1 is SNHLY and CDR2 is FYNNEI. The CDR3 covers 15 residues. V dropped 6 bases and J dropped 0 bases, with 14 bases sitting between them. The CDR3 region has the DNA TGTGCCAGCAGGCGGGAGGGGCTTATGAACACTGAAGCTTTCTTT. Its protein is CASRREGLMNTEAFF.

The CDR3 loop is CASRGPQGPAGELFF. The CDR3 bases are TGTGCCAGCAGAGGACCCCAGGGGCCAGCCGGGGAGCTGTTTTTT. This chain uses TRBV7-8 with TRBJ2-2; TRBD1 might be the D (6 bases). V lost 6 bases, J lost 6 bases, and 17 bases lay in between. The CDR3 sequence is 15 residues long. Germline V gene data show CDR1 as SGHVS and CDR2 as FQNEAQ.

This chain uses TRBV5-1 with TRBJ2-3; D is possibly TRBD2 (6 bases). V gave up 4 bases and J gave up 0 bases, with 9 bases separating them. Germline loops: CDR1 SGHRS, CDR2 YFSETQ. The CDR3 loop spans 14 amino acids. DNA for the CDR3: TGCGCCAGCAGCGCGGGACCGAGCACAGATACGCAGTATTTT. Residues: CASSAGPSTDTQYF.

The V call is TRBV6-5, the J call TRBJ2-2, with D uncertain. V was clipped by 9 bases and J by 6 bases, with 11 bases between them. CDR3 size: 12 residues. The germline V gene encodes CDR1 MNHEY and CDR2 SVGAGI. The CDR3 reads CASGQVAGELFF. Here the CDR3 DNA reads TGTGCCAGTGGGCAGGTCGCCGGGGAGCTGTTTTTT.